The table lists the clone carrying this T cell receptor beta chain with a few counts. Its target is not known. Antigen-specific CD4+ T cells were expanded (with viral peptide pools) by the ViraFEST assay ahead of sequencing. Following culture for around 9 days, CD4+ T cells were isolated. Negative nucleocapsid antibody tests before and after vaccination confirmed no previous SARS-CoV-2 infection. Each culture well received under 2.5 million PBMC. These cells were then cultured in IMDM with about 9.1 IU/ml IL-2 and roughly 10 ug/ml peptides. This sample was taken from a study of vaccination effects on CD4 cells after COVID-19. In the study overall: The cohort was immunized with two doses of either the BNT162b2 or mRNA-1273 vaccine. Study results and caveats: Healthy vaccine recipients' vaccine-induced clones were almost all SARS-CoV-2 mono-reactive.

Repertoires were generated with immunoSEQ multiplex PCR, while TCRdb's copy carries only in-frame clones and drops some. This table has around 36,000 clones, under 75% appearing once. This CDR3 is 13 amino acids long. The germline V gene has CDR1 MNHEY and CDR2 SMNVEV (reference sequence). J was trimmed by 11 bases and V by 5 bases; bases with no gene match: 10. The chain combines TRBV27 with TRBJ1-2, with 8 bases that match TRBD1. The sequence was collected from a human donor who received a COVID-19 vaccine. Source: CD4+ T cells from PBMCs cultured with SARS-CoV-2 spike peptides, taken before COVID-19 vaccination. The chain's CDR3 is CASSAGDRTSYTF. For the CDR3, the DNA is TGTGCCAGCAGTGCCGGGGACAGGACATCGTACACCTTC.